The rows below give T cell receptor beta chains drawn from one sample of a study of blood T cells in healthy people across ages. TCRdb re-called the 5' RACE reads through MiXCR, storing one row per CDR3 protein. Here the sample spans 1.5 million to 2 million distinct CDR3 sequences, approximately 32% being singletons. The sequenced sample was blood. The receptor set was obtained from a woman under 40 in good health. Each CDR3 is given without its conserved first and last residue. Each record gives: V gene, J gene, D gene, CDR3 protein. A D gene is named only where the DNA matches it firmly.

v_gene: TRBV6-5
j_gene: TRBJ1-2
d_gene: .
CDR3aa: ASNPSARTVYGYT

v_gene: TRBV20-1
j_gene: TRBJ2-7
d_gene: TRBD1
CDR3aa: SAPIDRVSWEQY

v_gene: TRBV24-1
j_gene: TRBJ2-1
d_gene: TRBD2
CDR3aa: ATSDHRTRPTGEQF

v_gene: TRBV5-4
j_gene: TRBJ2-7
d_gene: .
CDR3aa: ASSGTDYTY

v_gene: TRBV27
j_gene: TRBJ1-5
d_gene: TRBD1
CDR3aa: ASSRTGVQSNQPQH

v_gene: TRBV4-1
j_gene: TRBJ2-5
d_gene: .
CDR3aa: ASSLDGGAKKETQY

v_gene: TRBV6-1
j_gene: TRBJ2-7
d_gene: TRBD2
CDR3aa: ASGGGLPSYEQY

v_gene: TRBV7-2
j_gene: TRBJ2-5
d_gene: .
CDR3aa: ASSFQLLYQETQY

v_gene: TRBV4-1
j_gene: TRBJ2-1
d_gene: TRBD2
CDR3aa: ASSPRLAGPSYNEQF

v_gene: TRBV4-1
j_gene: TRBJ2-7
d_gene: TRBD2
CDR3aa: ASSQLAGGTYEQY

v_gene: TRBV20-1
j_gene: TRBJ2-1
d_gene: TRBD2
CDR3aa: SAATGGSSYNEQF

v_gene: TRBV5-1
j_gene: TRBJ2-5
d_gene: .
CDR3aa: ASSQAPGLGETQY

v_gene: TRBV11-2
j_gene: TRBJ2-3
d_gene: TRBD1
CDR3aa: ASSLGTGVMEDTQY

v_gene: TRBV5-1
j_gene: TRBJ2-7
d_gene: .
CDR3aa: ASSLKAGTSYEQY

v_gene: TRBV27
j_gene: TRBJ1-1
d_gene: .
CDR3aa: ASSAGAEAF

v_gene: TRBV27
j_gene: TRBJ1-2
d_gene: .
CDR3aa: ASSFLLGGSYGYT

v_gene: TRBV7-9
j_gene: TRBJ2-1
d_gene: TRBD2
CDR3aa: ASTTEREGVEQF

v_gene: TRBV5-1
j_gene: TRBJ2-3
d_gene: .
CDR3aa: TSSPIGETDTQY

v_gene: TRBV3-1
j_gene: TRBJ2-1
d_gene: .
CDR3aa: ASSQDESGHYNEQF

v_gene: TRBV29-1
j_gene: TRBJ2-7
d_gene: .
CDR3aa: SVALSSYEQY

v_gene: TRBV20-1
j_gene: TRBJ2-3
d_gene: .
CDR3aa: SAGPGDLTDTQY

v_gene: TRBV5-1
j_gene: TRBJ2-1
d_gene: .
CDR3aa: ASSLFGGNEQF

v_gene: TRBV10-3
j_gene: TRBJ2-5
d_gene: TRBD2
CDR3aa: AISDFGGGPQETQY

v_gene: TRBV6-5
j_gene: TRBJ2-7
d_gene: .
CDR3aa: ASRPTVATYEQY

v_gene: TRBV5-1
j_gene: TRBJ1-1
d_gene: .
CDR3aa: ASSGDSGLNTEAF

v_gene: TRBV7-3
j_gene: TRBJ2-3
d_gene: .
CDR3aa: ASSTGNTQY

v_gene: TRBV19
j_gene: TRBJ2-5
d_gene: TRBD1
CDR3aa: ASGRAWGQGETQY

v_gene: TRBV2
j_gene: TRBJ2-3
d_gene: .
CDR3aa: ASSEGYLSTDTQY

v_gene: TRBV12-3/TRBV12-4
j_gene: TRBJ2-3
d_gene: .
CDR3aa: ASSLRQSATQY

v_gene: TRBV7-2
j_gene: TRBJ1-1
d_gene: TRBD1
CDR3aa: ASGPGQLMNTEAF